This T cell receptor (beta chain) was sequenced during a study of T-cell reconstitution after alpha-beta-depleted transplantation in children. Construction of the TCRbeta library involved unique molecular identifiers. TCRdb processed the PCR reads anew with MiXCR; each CDR3 protein has one entry. The sample has 700,000 to 950,000 distinct CDR3 sequences; 16% are singletons. Findings and caveats of the study: Roughly two months post-transplant, alpha-beta T cells reportedly originated from several hundred graft clones that had expanded. Day-60 TCRbeta diversity that was high in some patients was derived from surviving recipient T cells and thymic progenitors.

As for this clonotype: Its target is not known.

The CDR3 is made up of 18 amino acids. Germline CDR1 SGHAT, CDR2 FQDESV (reference sequence). Trimming took 5 bases from V and 3 from J; bases not matched to a gene: 14. The sequences come from PBMCs, mostly from graft donor cells, collected 360 days after TCRalphabeta/CD19-depleted stem cell transplant. The receptor's source is a male patient aged 10 to 17 who had a stem cell transplant for acute lymphoblastic leukemia, so the T cells may come from the graft donor. This rearrangement joins TRBV11-1 to TRBJ1-3, with 9 bases identical to TRBD1. The CDR3 bases are TGTGCCAGCAGCCACCGGGCCGGGACAGGGTTCGGTGGAAACACCATATATTTT. Translating gives CASSHRAGTGFGGNTIYF.